Listed below are T cell receptor beta chains from one sample, sequenced in a study of T cell repertoires in cytomegalovirus infection. A single record per CDR3 protein comes from TCRdb applying MiXCR to the reads. The data show approximately 400,000 distinct CDR3 sequences, approximately 31% seen once. The material sequenced was PBMCs. The source of these receptors is a human donor in good health (CMV status not recorded). Some clones in this sample may be carry-over from other donors' samples. The CDR3 runs from the conserved cysteine through the conserved F or W. A D gene is named only where the DNA matches it firmly. The size field is filled for only some rows; it gives once, few, many or a size class.

DNA: TGTGCCAGCAGCCTAGGACCGGGACAGGGTAAATGGTCCCTCCACTTT; CDR3: CASSLGPGQGKWSLHF; V: TRBV7-9; J: TRBJ1-6; size: .; length: 16; D: TRBD1
DNA: TGTGCCAGCAGCCAAGAAGGCGGGGGGGTATCCTACGAGCAGTACTTC; CDR3: CASSQEGGGVSYEQYF; V: TRBV4-2; J: TRBJ2-7; size: .; length: 16; D: TRBD2
DNA: TGTGCCAGCAGCAGGGGAATTTTGGACACAGATACGCAGTATTTT; CDR3: CASSRGILDTDTQYF; V: TRBV7-2; J: TRBJ2-3; size: .; length: 15; D: .
DNA: TGTGCCAGTTCGGGGGAAGATACGCAGTATTTT; CDR3: CASSGEDTQYF; V: TRBV7-6; J: TRBJ2-3; size: few; length: 11; D: .
DNA: TGTGCCAGTAGTATTGGGTCAGGGAGGCAAGAGACCCAGTACTTC; CDR3: CASSIGSGRQETQYF; V: TRBV19; J: TRBJ2-5; size: .; length: 15; D: .
DNA: TGTGCCAGCCAACCTAGGTTTGAAGTGGAGACCCAGTACTTC; CDR3: CASQPRFEVETQYF; V: TRBV6-2/TRBV6-3; J: TRBJ2-5; size: many; length: 14; D: .
DNA: TGTGCCAGCAGCCGGGACAGAAAATCTGCAACTAATGAAAAACTGTTTTTT; CDR3: CASSRDRKSATNEKLFF; V: TRBV7-2; J: TRBJ1-4; size: many; length: 17; D: TRBD1
DNA: TGTGCCAGCTCACCCCGGGCCCCCAATGAAAAACTGTTTTTT; CDR3: CASSPRAPNEKLFF; V: TRBV18; J: TRBJ1-4; size: few; length: 14; D: .
DNA: TGTGCCACCAGCTCAGGGGGCGTTGCCTATGTCTACACCTTC; CDR3: CATSSGGVAYVYTF; V: TRBV7-2; J: TRBJ1-2; size: .; length: 14; D: TRBD1
DNA: TGCAGTGCTAGGGGGGGACTCCCCGAAGGGCCCTACGAGCAGTACTTC; CDR3: CSARGGLPEGPYEQYF; V: TRBV20-1; J: TRBJ2-7; size: .; length: 16; D: .
DNA: TGTGCCAGCAGCGAAGGGACAGGGCTCCCCTTT; CDR3: CASSEGTGLPF; V: TRBV7-2; J: TRBJ2-3; size: many; length: 11; D: TRBD1
DNA: TGTGCCAGCAGTTTACCTGGAGGGATTCAAGAGACCCAGTACTTC; CDR3: CASSLPGGIQETQYF; V: TRBV28; J: TRBJ2-5; size: few; length: 15; D: .
DNA: TGTGCCAGCAAAACGACAGGGATGAACACTGAAGCTTTCTTT; CDR3: CASKTTGMNTEAFF; V: TRBV6-4; J: TRBJ1-1; size: .; length: 14; D: TRBD1
DNA: TGTGCCAGCAGTTACTCGGTCCCACAGACAGGGTCTGAAGCTTTCTTT; CDR3: CASSYSVPQTGSEAFF; V: TRBV6-5; J: TRBJ1-1; size: .; length: 16; D: TRBD1
DNA: TGCGCCAGCAGCCAAGTCCTCCGGGGACTGAGAAGAGAGGTAGGCTCAGATACTCAGTATTTT; CDR3: CASSQVLRGLRREVGSDTQYF; V: TRBV4-3; J: TRBJ2-3; size: .; length: 21; D: .
DNA: TGTGCCAGCTCGCCCAACGACAGGTCTCCCTTCTTT; CDR3: CASSPNDRSPFF; V: TRBV18; J: TRBJ1-1; size: .; length: 12; D: .
DNA: TGTGCCAGCAGCCCAAAGCAGGGGCTCTCCTACAATGAGCAGTTCTTC; CDR3: CASSPKQGLSYNEQFF; V: TRBV7-8; J: TRBJ2-1; size: many; length: 16; D: .
DNA: TGTGCCAGCACCATGACTAGCGGGGGACCTAACTCCTACGAGCAGTACTTC; CDR3: CASTMTSGGPNSYEQYF; V: TRBV7-8; J: TRBJ2-7; size: .; length: 17; D: TRBD2
DNA: TGTGCCAGCAGTCCTCAACTCACAGAAATTCAAGAGACCCAGTACTTC; CDR3: CASSPQLTEIQETQYF; V: TRBV6-6; J: TRBJ2-5; size: .; length: 16; D: .
DNA: TGTCCCAGCATCCGACAGGATAAGAACACCGGGGAGCTGTTTTTT; CDR3: CPSIRQDKNTGELFF; V: TRBV12-3/TRBV12-4; J: TRBJ2-2; size: .; length: 15; D: .
DNA: TGCAGTGCAAGGCCGGGGGGGGAGCTTAATTCACCCCTCCACTTT; CDR3: CSARPGGELNSPLHF; V: TRBV20-1; J: TRBJ1-6; size: few; length: 15; D: .
DNA: TGTGCCAGCAAACCAGGGGCTCCCACTGAAGCTTTCTTT; CDR3: CASKPGAPTEAFF; V: TRBV28; J: TRBJ1-1; size: .; length: 13; D: .
DNA: TGTGCCAGCAGCTTAGCCCCCGGGGTAGGCTATGGCTACACCTTC; CDR3: CASSLAPGVGYGYTF; V: TRBV7-2; J: TRBJ1-2; size: many; length: 15; D: .
DNA: TGTGCCAGTAGTAGTACCACCGGGGAGCTGTTTTTT; CDR3: CASSSTTGELFF; V: TRBV19; J: TRBJ2-2; size: .; length: 12; D: .
DNA: TGTGCCAGCAGTAAACAGGCAGATACGCAGTATTTT; CDR3: CASSKQADTQYF; V: TRBV6-6; J: TRBJ2-3; size: .; length: 12; D: .
DNA: TGTGCCAGCAGCTTAATTAGACAGGGGTCAAACTACAATGAGCAGTTCTTC; CDR3: CASSLIRQGSNYNEQFF; V: TRBV11-2; J: TRBJ2-1; size: few; length: 17; D: TRBD1
DNA: TGTGCCAGCAGCTTGGGACACGGAAATTCACCCCTCCACTTT; CDR3: CASSLGHGNSPLHF; V: TRBV5-6; J: TRBJ1-6; size: .; length: 14; D: .
DNA: TGTGCCAGCAGCCTCAGGGGGGAGAAATATAATTCACCCCTCCACTTT; CDR3: CASSLRGEKYNSPLHF; V: TRBV9; J: TRBJ1-6; size: .; length: 16; D: TRBD1
DNA: TGTGCCAGTAGTCAGGACGTTCAGCCCCAGCATTTT; CDR3: CASSQDVQPQHF; V: TRBV19; J: TRBJ1-5; size: few; length: 12; D: .
DNA: TGTGCCAGCAGCTTGTACGCAGAAAACACTGAAGCTTTCTTT; CDR3: CASSLYAENTEAFF; V: TRBV7-6; J: TRBJ1-1; size: .; length: 14; D: .
DNA: TGTGCCAGCAGCTCGAATAATTACGAGCAGTACTTC; CDR3: CASSSNNYEQYF; V: TRBV7-9; J: TRBJ2-7; size: many; length: 12; D: .
DNA: TGCAGCGTTGCGCCTAGCGGGGGATCCCGGGAGACCCAGTACTTC; CDR3: CSVAPSGGSRETQYF; V: TRBV29-1; J: TRBJ2-5; size: .; length: 15; D: TRBD2
DNA: TGTGCCAGCAGACCTCCGGTGGTGGTCGGGGAGCTGTTTTTT; CDR3: CASRPPVVVGELFF; V: TRBV7-8; J: TRBJ2-2; size: many; length: 14; D: .
DNA: TGTGCCAGCCGAACAGGGACCATGAACACTGAAGCTTTCTTT; CDR3: CASRTGTMNTEAFF; V: TRBV6-5; J: TRBJ1-1; size: .; length: 14; D: .
DNA: TGCAGCGTTGCGGGACTAGCGGGGGGAAGTGAGCAGTTCTTC; CDR3: CSVAGLAGGSEQFF; V: TRBV29-1; J: TRBJ2-1; size: few; length: 14; D: TRBD2
DNA: TGTGCCAGCAGTTCCCCGGATGTCCTCGGGCTGACTGAAGCTTTCTTT; CDR3: CASSSPDVLGLTEAFF; V: TRBV12-3/TRBV12-4; J: TRBJ1-1; size: many; length: 16; D: .
DNA: TGTGCCAGCTCACCCGCCGCCCGTTCCCCGGGACAGTCTTACAATGAGCAGTTCTTC; CDR3: CASSPAARSPGQSYNEQFF; V: TRBV18; J: TRBJ2-1; size: .; length: 19; D: TRBD1
DNA: TGCGCCAGCAGCCAAGTCAGTGGGACAGATACGCAGTATTTT; CDR3: CASSQVSGTDTQYF; V: TRBV4-1; J: TRBJ2-3; size: few; length: 14; D: .
DNA: TGTGCCATCAGTGAGTCCGGGGCACAGTCCTATGGCTACACCTTC; CDR3: CAISESGAQSYGYTF; V: TRBV10-3; J: TRBJ1-2; size: many; length: 15; D: .
DNA: TGTGCCAGCAGTTTGGGGTCCAATCCGCCCCAGCATTTT; CDR3: CASSLGSNPPQHF; V: TRBV6-2/TRBV6-3; J: TRBJ1-5; size: .; length: 13; D: .
DNA: TGTGCCAGCAGCTCGCCGACAGGGGCTGGGACCCAGTACTTC; CDR3: CASSSPTGAGTQYF; V: TRBV11-2; J: TRBJ2-5; size: many; length: 14; D: TRBD1
DNA: TGTGCCAGCGGACCCAGGGGCTACAATGAGCAGTTCTTC; CDR3: CASGPRGYNEQFF; V: TRBV7-2; J: TRBJ2-1; size: many; length: 13; D: .
DNA: TGTGCCAGTAGTATGTCGCAGGATATCAATCAGCCCCAGCATTTT; CDR3: CASSMSQDINQPQHF; V: TRBV19; J: TRBJ1-5; size: .; length: 15; D: .
DNA: TGTGCCAGCAGTGAATCTCCAGGCCCGGGAACTGAAGCTTTCTTT; CDR3: CASSESPGPGTEAFF; V: TRBV6-1; J: TRBJ1-1; size: .; length: 15; D: .
DNA: TGTGCCAGCAGTGCTTGGGATTCCAATCAGCCCCAGCATTTT; CDR3: CASSAWDSNQPQHF; V: TRBV2; J: TRBJ1-5; size: .; length: 14; D: .
DNA: TGTGCCAGCAGCTTTCAATACGGGGGGGGGTCTGGGGCCAACGTCCTGACTTTC; CDR3: CASSFQYGGGSGANVLTF; V: TRBV7-2; J: TRBJ2-6; size: many; length: 18; D: TRBD2
DNA: TGTGCCAGCAGCTTAAGGACAGAGAGGCATGGCTACACCTTC; CDR3: CASSLRTERHGYTF; V: TRBV7-2; J: TRBJ1-2; size: many; length: 14; D: .
DNA: TGTGCCAGCAGCCGCCGGGGAGCCAGAAGGACAGCTTACTACGAGCAGTACTTC; CDR3: CASSRRGARRTAYYEQYF; V: TRBV11-2; J: TRBJ2-7; size: many; length: 18; D: .
DNA: TGTGCCAGCAGTTACGGACTAGCGGGGTTCGAGCAGTACTTC; CDR3: CASSYGLAGFEQYF; V: TRBV7-2; J: TRBJ2-7; size: few; length: 14; D: TRBD2
DNA: TGTGCCAGCAGTTTATGGAGCGGGGGGGCGGAAGAGACCCAGTACTTC; CDR3: CASSLWSGGAEETQYF; V: TRBV28; J: TRBJ2-5; size: few; length: 16; D: TRBD2
DNA: TGTGCCAGCAGTAGATACAGGGTTGATACGCAGTATTTT; CDR3: CASSRYRVDTQYF; V: TRBV27; J: TRBJ2-3; size: .; length: 13; D: .
DNA: TGTGCCAGCAGCCCCCGGACGTGGTCGTGGAACACTGAAGCTTTCTTT; CDR3: CASSPRTWSWNTEAFF; V: TRBV7-2; J: TRBJ1-1; size: many; length: 16; D: .
DNA: TGTGCCAGCAGCCCCTCGGGACTCTCTCCCAAGACCCAGTACTTC; CDR3: CASSPSGLSPKTQYF; V: TRBV11-2; J: TRBJ2-5; size: many; length: 15; D: .
DNA: TGCGCCAGCAGCCATGGGACAGGGATCGACGAGCAGTACTTC; CDR3: CASSHGTGIDEQYF; V: TRBV5-1; J: TRBJ2-7; size: .; length: 14; D: TRBD1
DNA: TGCGCCAGCAGCCAAGAGCCCGCGGCCGGGGATGAAAAACTGTTTTTT; CDR3: CASSQEPAAGDEKLFF; V: TRBV4-1; J: TRBJ1-4; size: .; length: 16; D: .
DNA: TGTGCCAGCGGACAGATAGCGGGGGCCCTTTCGGATGAGCAGTTCTTC; CDR3: CASGQIAGALSDEQFF; V: TRBV7-9; J: TRBJ2-1; size: few; length: 16; D: TRBD2
DNA: TGTGCCAGCTCGCCACAACAAGTACAAGAGACCCAGTACTTC; CDR3: CASSPQQVQETQYF; V: TRBV18; J: TRBJ2-5; size: .; length: 14; D: .